This TCR beta chain is from a study of technical replicates of blood from a few donors. Assay used: immunoSEQ multiplex PCR; TCRdb lists only in-frame clones, some missing. The sample shows about 100,000 clones, 95% of them seen only once. The receptor comes from a human donor in good health. Source material: T cells isolated from PBMCs.

Written as DNA, the CDR3 is TGTGCCAGCAGCTTAGCGACAGAGGATTATGGCTACACCTTC. Translation: CASSLATEDYGYTF. The chain employs TRBV7-9 and TRBJ1-2, with D perhaps matching TRBD1 (5 bases). V was pared by 0 bases and J by 5 bases, with 10 bases between. The CDR3 loop spans 14 amino acids. Per germline, CDR1 SEHNR and CDR2 FQNEAQ (reference sequence).